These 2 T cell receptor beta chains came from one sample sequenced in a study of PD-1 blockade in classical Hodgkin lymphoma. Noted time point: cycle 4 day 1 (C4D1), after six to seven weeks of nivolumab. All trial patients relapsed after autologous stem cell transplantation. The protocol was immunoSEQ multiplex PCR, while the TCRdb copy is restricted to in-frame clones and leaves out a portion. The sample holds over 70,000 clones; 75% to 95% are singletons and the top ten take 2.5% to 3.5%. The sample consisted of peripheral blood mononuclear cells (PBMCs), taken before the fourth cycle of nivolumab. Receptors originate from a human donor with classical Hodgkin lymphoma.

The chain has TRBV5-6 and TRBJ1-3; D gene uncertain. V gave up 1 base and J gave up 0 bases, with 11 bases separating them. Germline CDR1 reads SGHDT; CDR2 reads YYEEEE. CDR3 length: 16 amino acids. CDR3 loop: CASSLLQSSSGNTIYF. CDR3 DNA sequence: TGTGCCAGCAGCTTGCTACAGTCATCCTCTGGAAACACCATATATTTT.

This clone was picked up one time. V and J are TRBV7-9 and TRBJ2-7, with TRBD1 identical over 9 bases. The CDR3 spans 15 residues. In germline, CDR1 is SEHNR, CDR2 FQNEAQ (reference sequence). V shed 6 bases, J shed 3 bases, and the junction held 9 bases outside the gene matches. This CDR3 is CASRGGGQGIYEQYF. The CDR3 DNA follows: TGTGCCAGCAGGGGCGGGGGACAGGGAATCTACGAGCAGTACTTC.